This is a list of T cell receptor beta chains from one sample in a study of T cells in Graves' hyperthyroidism and ophthalmopathy. In TCRdb, the multiplex PCR reads were re-called with MiXCR into one record per CDR3 protein. The sample yields under 650,000 distinct CDR3 sequences, around 15% seen once. The specimen was blood. Source of these receptors: a woman under 40 with Graves' hyperthyroidism. The CDR3 runs from the conserved cysteine through the conserved F or W. The order of the fields is D gene, J gene, V gene, clone size, CDR3 DNA, CDR3 protein. The D gene is left open where the match is weak. Size tells how often a clone was seen (once, few, many) or the class of an expanded clone, and some rows leave it out.

>TRBD2|TRBJ2-1|TRBV25-1|few
TGTGCCAGCAGTGATAGATACAGCGGGAGAAAAAATGAGCAGTTCTTC
CASSDRYSGRKNEQFF
>-|TRBJ2-7|TRBV13|-
TGTGCCAGCAGCTTAGGAGGGGGAGGGGACGAGCAGTACTTC
CASSLGGGGDEQYF
>-|TRBJ1-2|TRBV4-1|-
TGCGCCAGCAGCTATGACAGCTCCAGGGGTGGCTACACCTTC
CASSYDSSRGGYTF
>-|TRBJ1-5|TRBV28|many
TGTGCCAGCAGTTCCAAAATTGGCAATCAGCCCCAGCATTTT
CASSSKIGNQPQHF
>-|TRBJ1-2|TRBV12-3/TRBV12-4|many
TGTGCCAGCAGTTTGGACAGTTCTTACTATGGCTACACCTTC
CASSLDSSYYGYTF
>TRBD2|TRBJ2-7|TRBV20-1|-
TGCAGTGCTAGAGAACTGGGAGGGCCACCTGGAGAGCAGTACTTC
CSARELGGPPGEQYF
>TRBD2|TRBJ2-2|TRBV24-1|many
TGTGCCACCAGTGCTAGCGGTTTTAACACCGGGGAGCTGTTTTTT
CATSASGFNTGELFF
>TRBD1|TRBJ2-5|TRBV11-3|-
TGTGCCAGCAGCTTAGTGGGGACAGGGGGGCAAGAGACCCAGTACTTC
CASSLVGTGGQETQYF
>-|TRBJ1-2|TRBV19|-
TGTGCCAGTAGTCCGACAGGACCCTATGGCTACACCTTC
CASSPTGPYGYTF
>-|TRBJ1-1|TRBV4-3|-
TGCGCCAGCAGCCAAGAGTTTGGCACTGAAGCTTTCTTT
CASSQEFGTEAFF
>TRBD1|TRBJ1-1|TRBV12-3/TRBV12-4|few
TGTGCCAGCAGTCCCGGGACAGGGGGCGCGGAGAACACTGAAGCTTTCTTT
CASSPGTGGAENTEAFF
>TRBD2|TRBJ2-5|TRBV30|few
TGTGCCTGGAGTGCGGAGGGAGGGGCCGGGGAGACCCAGTACTTC
CAWSAEGGAGETQYF
>TRBD2|TRBJ2-3|TRBV2|many
TGTGCCAGCAGTGTTGGACTAGCCAGCACAGATACGCAGTATTTT
CASSVGLASTDTQYF
>-|TRBJ1-1|TRBV12-3/TRBV12-4|few
TGTGCCAGCATCCCGTCCGGGGGTTCAGCTTTCTTT
CASIPSGGSAFF
>-|TRBJ2-3|TRBV20-1|-
TGCAGTGCTAGGGACGATCAGTATTTT
CSARDDQYF
>-|TRBJ2-5|TRBV4-2|-
TGTGCCAGCAGCCAAAGGAGCCGGGGCATGGAGACCCAGTACTTC
CASSQRSRGMETQYF
>-|TRBJ2-2|TRBV10-3|-
TGTGCCACCCAGGGTGGGGGGAACACCGGGGAGCTGTTTTTT
CATQGGGNTGELFF
>TRBD1|TRBJ1-2|TRBV6-5|many
TGTGCCAGCAACACTCGAAATCCGGGACAGGGGGCTTATGGCTACACCTTC
CASNTRNPGQGAYGYTF
>-|TRBJ2-7|TRBV6-1|-
TGTGCCGGCAGCCGACAAGTCTACGAGCAGTACTTC
CAGSRQVYEQYF
>-|TRBJ1-5|TRBV20-1|-
TGCAGTGCTGCTAGGGAACAGAATCAGCCCCAGCATTTT
CSAAREQNQPQHF
>-|TRBJ1-1|TRBV5-1|many
TGTGCCAGCTCACCAGGGAACACTGAAGCTTTCTTT
CASSPGNTEAFF
>TRBD2|TRBJ2-1|TRBV20-1|-
TGCAGTGCTAGAGAACTAGCGGTCCACAATGAGCAGTTCTTC
CSARELAVHNEQFF
>TRBD2|TRBJ2-7|TRBV12-3/TRBV12-4|many
TGTGCCAGCAGTCCCCGGACTAGCCTCTCCTACGAGCAGTACTTC
CASSPRTSLSYEQYF
>TRBD1|TRBJ1-2|TRBV5-8|few
TGTGCCAGCAGCTCACGGACAGGGTTTACCCATGGCTACACCTTC
CASSSRTGFTHGYTF
>-|TRBJ1-5|TRBV15|many
TGTGCCACCAGCAGAGGACCGGGGGAAAATCAGCCCCAGCATTTT
CATSRGPGENQPQHF
>TRBD2|TRBJ2-3|TRBV12-3/TRBV12-4|-
TGTGCCAGCGGGCAGATGACTAGCGGATTCACAGATACGCAGTATTTT
CASGQMTSGFTDTQYF
>TRBD1|TRBJ2-1|TRBV5-1|few
TGCGCCAGCAGGTTCTCACCCGGACAGGGTTCCAATGAGCAGTTCTTC
CASRFSPGQGSNEQFF
>-|TRBJ2-7|TRBV28|-
TGTGCCAGCAGTGGGCCGGCGGCCTCCTACGAGCAGTACTTC
CASSGPAASYEQYF
>TRBD1|TRBJ2-2|TRBV27|few
TGTGCCAGCAGTCCTGGGACAGTCGGGGAGCTGTTTTTT
CASSPGTVGELFF
>-|TRBJ2-5|TRBV7-6|few
TGTGCCAGCTCGAGGGGGGGGAGAGGGACCCAGTACTTC
CASSRGGRGTQYF
>TRBD2|TRBJ2-1|TRBV2|many
TGTGCCAGCAGTTCCGGGACTAGCGGGATTGAGCAGTTCTTC
CASSSGTSGIEQFF
>-|TRBJ1-1|TRBV20-1|many
TGCAGTGCGGCCAGGGAGGTGAACACTGAAGCTTTCTTT
CSAAREVNTEAFF
>-|TRBJ1-2|TRBV12-3/TRBV12-4|-
TGTGCCAGCACCCCCCGACAGAGAGGCAACTATGGCTACACCTTC
CASTPRQRGNYGYTF
>-|TRBJ2-7|TRBV28|-
TGTGCCAACAGTTTTACTCGGCAGCCGGGCGAGCAGTACTTC
CANSFTRQPGEQYF
>-|TRBJ2-1|TRBV5-1|-
TGCGCCAGCAGCTTGAGGCCGGAAGGGGAGCAGTTCTTC
CASSLRPEGEQFF
>-|TRBJ2-3|TRBV7-2|many
TGTGCCAGCAGCTTAAGTGAGACGACACCCCACTGGGGAGATACGCAGTATTTT
CASSLSETTPHWGDTQYF
>TRBD1|TRBJ2-7|TRBV18|many
TGTGCCAGCTCAACCCTTGGGACAGGAGCCTACGAGCAGTACTTC
CASSTLGTGAYEQYF
>TRBD1|TRBJ1-1|TRBV30|many
TGTGCCCGACAGGGGCATACTGAAGCTTTCTTT
CARQGHTEAFF
>-|TRBJ1-5|TRBV28|many
TGTGCCAGCAGTTTATTACTTAATAGCAATCAGCCCCAGCATTTT
CASSLLLNSNQPQHF
>-|TRBJ2-5|TRBV9|few
TGTGCCAGCAGCGTGGGCCTGTCGTTCCAAGAGACCCAGTACTTC
CASSVGLSFQETQYF
>-|TRBJ2-6|TRBV5-1|many
TGCGCCAGCAGCTTGACATTGGCTGGGGCCAACGTCCTGACTTTC
CASSLTLAGANVLTF
>-|TRBJ2-5|TRBV7-2|-
TGTGCCAGCAGCTTAGCGCGGACTGAGGGAGAGACCCAGTACTTC
CASSLARTEGETQYF
>-|TRBJ2-7|TRBV15|many
TGTGCCACCAGCAGAGATAAGGGAGCGCCCGAGCAGTACTTC
CATSRDKGAPEQYF
>TRBD2|TRBJ2-3|TRBV20-1|many
TGCAGTGCTAGAGATCCGGCTAGCGGAGGCACAGATACGCAGTATTTT
CSARDPASGGTDTQYF
>-|TRBJ2-3|TRBV5-6|-
TGTGCCAGCAGCTTAGGGTGGAGCACAGATACGCAGTATTTT
CASSLGWSTDTQYF
>TRBD1|TRBJ2-1|TRBV28|many
TGTGCCAGCAGCCTCCGGACAGGGATGAACTACAATGAGCAGTTCTTC
CASSLRTGMNYNEQFF
>-|TRBJ2-6|TRBV5-1|-
TGCGCCAGCAGCTTGAGGGCGGCGCTCTCCGGGGCCAACGTCCTGACTTTC
CASSLRAALSGANVLTF
>-|TRBJ2-7|TRBV29-1|few
TGCAGCGTTGGAAGCCAGAGCTCCTACGAGCAGTACTTC
CSVGSQSSYEQYF